This T cell receptor beta chain comes out of a study of cytomegalovirus exposure and HLA in healthy donors. The CDR3 runs to 14 residues. V was clipped by 2 bases and J by 5 bases, with 10 bases between them. The V gene's germline CDR1 is GTSNPN and CDR2 SVGIG (reference sequence). PCR involved 60 Vbeta and 13 Jbeta primers. Sequencing was performed with immunoSEQ multiplex PCR; in TCRdb, only in-frame clones are kept and a portion is missing. In the table there are 110,000 to 150,000 clones, approximately 80% of which are singletons. The clonotype was recovered from a woman between 18 and 29 years old in good health and CMV-seropositive. The sample taken for sequencing was PBMCs. J is TRBJ1-6 and V is TRBV30; tentatively, D is TRBD1 (5 bases). CDR3: CAWSSGRDNSPLHF. The CDR3 DNA sequence: TGTGCCTGGAGTTCGGGCAGGGATAATTCACCCCTCCACTTT. Full variable domain (missing parts from reference TRBV30 and TRBJ1-6): SQTIHQWPATLVQPVGSPLSLECTVEGTSNPNLYWYRQAAGRGLQLLFYSVGIGQISSEVPQNLSASRPQDRQFILSSKKLLLSDSGFYLCAWSSGRDNSPLHFGNGTRLTVT.